Presented here are 23 T cell receptor beta chains from one specimen sequenced in a study of T cell responses to AZD1222 COVID-19 vaccine (dated by TCRdb to 2020 to 2022). Taken with the paper, the label for time point translates to: baseline before first vaccination. Library preparation used the immunoSEQ multiplex PCR assay. This is the immuneACCESS table as TCRdb keeps it, with only in-frame sequences that have V and J called. A part of the clones is gone; compared with another copy, unresolved V genes explain less than half, and the rest is unexplained. The sample table shows 100,000 or so clones, and 88% are seen once. The ten largest account for about 1.8% of the sample. Source: peripheral blood, taken on day 0 of AZD1222 vaccination. The receptors were sampled from an adult in good health.

The J gene is TRBJ2-3, the V gene TRBV7-8; D is perhaps TRBD2 (6 bases). The CDR3 is 15 residues long. Between the trimmed V and J ends, which lost 3 bases and 0 bases, there was a span of 10 bases. Per the germline V gene, CDR1 is SGHVS and CDR2 is FQNEAQ. In nucleotides, the CDR3 is TGTGCCAGCAGCTTCTTTACTAGCAGCACAGATACGCAGTATTTT. Translating gives CASSFFTSSTDTQYF. Filled out from reference TRBV7-8 and TRBJ2-3, the complete variable domain reads GAGVSQSPRYKVAKRGQDVALRCDPISGHVSLFWYQQALGQGPEFLTYFQNEAQLDKSGLPSDRFFAERPEGSVSTLKIQRTQQEDSAVYLCASSFFTSSTDTQYFGPGTRLTVL.

The chain uses TRBV15 and TRBJ2-3; 11 bases are a match to TRBD2. The germline V gene has CDR1 LNHNV and CDR2 YYDKDF (reference sequence). Trimming removed 3 bases from V and 3 bases from J; junction bases left unmatched: 2. This CDR3 spans 15 amino acids. CDR3 sequence reads: CATSRIAGGTDTQYF. The CDR3 nucleotides read TGTGCCACCAGCAGGATAGCGGGGGGGACAGATACGCAGTATTTT.

This chain joins TRBV7-9 and TRBJ2-3; D is undetermined. The CDR3 covers 13 residues. Germline V gene lookup returns CDR1 SEHNR and CDR2 FQNEAQ (reference sequence). V shed 1 base and J shed 10 bases, with 12 bases lying between them. The CDR3 coding sequence is TGTGCCAGCAGCTTAGTTGGCTTTCAGGCGCAGTATTTT. This codes for CASSLVGFQAQYF.

This CDR3 reads CASSLVRGVKNTEAFF. The CDR3 nucleotides read TGTGCCAGCAGCTTAGTGCGGGGAGTAAAGAACACTGAAGCTTTCTTT. The chain has TRBV7-9 and TRBJ1-1; D call uncertain. Germline V CDR1 and CDR2: SEHNR, FQNEAQ (reference sequence). The CDR3 contains 16 residues. The V end was cut by 1 base, the J end by 1 base, with 13 bases between.

The chain uses TRBV2 and TRBJ1-5; D remains unclear. CDR1 and CDR2 from the germline V gene are SNHLY and FYNNEI. With 6 bases removed from V and 0 bases from J, the gap between germline ends came to 12 bases. The CDR3 runs 15 residues. The DNA for the CDR3 is TGTGCCAGCAGCCCCCCGGGCTATAGCAATCAGCCCCAGCATTTT. Translating it yields CASSPPGYSNQPQHF.

This chain connects TRBV19 to TRBJ1-5, with D perhaps matching TRBD1 (5 bases). Deletions cut 4 bases from V and 5 bases from J, with 9 bases between. Germline values: CDR1 LNHDA, CDR2 SQIVND (reference sequence). The CDR3 runs to 13 residues. CDR3 bases: TGTGCCAGTAGTACCCAGGGAGATCAGCCCCAGCATTTT. Its translation is CASSTQGDQPQHF.

The J gene is TRBJ2-7, the V gene TRBV2, with 7 positions matching TRBD2. Unmatched junction bases numbered 8, after V lost 7 bases and J lost 2 bases. The CDR3 extends over 14 amino acids. The V gene's germline CDR1 is SNHLY and CDR2 FYNNEI. The CDR3 sequence: CASIAAGFPYEQYF. The CDR3 nucleotides read TGTGCCAGCATCGCAGCGGGATTCCCCTACGAGCAGTACTTC.

V and J are TRBV29-1 and TRBJ1-1; D unresolved. V was pared by 4 bases and J by 0 bases, with 3 bases between. CDR3 length: 11 amino acids. Germline V gene lookup returns CDR1 SQVTM and CDR2 ANQGSEA. This CDR3 reads CSVGVNTEAFF. In nucleotides, the CDR3 is TGCAGCGTTGGTGTGAACACTGAAGCTTTCTTT.

This clone was detected only once. The gene calls are TRBV2 and TRBJ2-1; 13 positions agree with TRBD2. CDR3 length: 16 amino acids. The germline V gene has CDR1 SNHLY and CDR2 FYNNEI. The V gene end was trimmed by 6 bases and the J gene end by 2 bases; junction bases not matched to a gene: 4. Here the CDR3 DNA reads TGTGCCAGCAGCGGTACTAGCGGGAGGGCCTACAATGAGCAGTTCTTC. Encoded protein: CASSGTSGRAYNEQFF.

The V and J genes are TRBV18 and TRBJ1-2; D gene unclear. Between the trimmed V and J ends, which lost 8 bases and 4 bases, there was a span of 14 bases. Germline V gene lookup returns CDR1 KGHSH and CDR2 LQKENI. This CDR3 is built from 13 residues. CDR3 protein: CASHEGIGYGYTF. CDR3 coding DNA: TGTGCCAGCCACGAGGGTATCGGCTATGGCTACACCTTC. Based on the CDR3 plus reference TRBV18 and TRBJ1-2, the full variable domain is NAGVMQNPRHLVRRRGQEARLRCSPMKGHSHVYWYRQLPEEGLKFMVYLQKENIIDESGMPKERFSAEFPKEGPSILRIQQVVRGDSAAYFCASHEGIGYGYTFGSGTRLTVV.

V gene TRBV19 combines with J gene TRBJ2-7; TRBD1 matches at 11 bases. The V gene's germline CDR1 is LNHDA and CDR2 SQIVND (reference sequence). The CDR3 extends over 17 amino acids. The V and J ends lost 6 bases and 2 bases, in that order; junction bases with no gene match: 12. The CDR3 sequence: CASSELDGGQGAYEQYF. As DNA, the CDR3 is TGTGCCAGTAGCGAATTGGATGGGGGACAGGGGGCCTACGAGCAGTACTTC.

This clone occurred a few times. This chain uses TRBV6-2 or TRBV6-3 with TRBJ1-5; no firm D call. The germline V gene has CDR1 MNHEY and CDR2 SVGEGT. V shed 5 bases and J shed 3 bases, with 14 bases lying between them. The CDR3 totals 15 residues. The CDR3 nucleotides read TGTGCCAGCAGTGCTGCAGGAGGCTTCAATCAGCCCCAGCATTTT. This gives the protein CASSAAGGFNQPQHF.

The chain employs TRBV6-6 and TRBJ1-4, with D possibly being TRBD1 (6 bases). Trimming pared 6 bases from V and 7 bases from J, leaving 21 bases between. This CDR3 region has 16 residues. Looked up from germline, CDR1 is MNHNY and CDR2 is SVGAGI (reference sequence). CDR3 amino acids: CASSTGASGAGEKLFF. DNA of the CDR3: TGTGCCAGCAGCACTGGGGCTTCAGGGGCTGGTGAAAAACTGTTTTTT.

This chain links TRBV28 with TRBJ2-7; 8 nucleotides agree with TRBD2. From germline, CDR1 is MDHEN and CDR2 SYDVKM. V dropped 3 bases and J dropped 2; count of bases not matched to a gene: 6. The CDR3 runs to 15 residues. The CDR3 region is CASSFRLAGAYEQYF. The CDR3 bases are TGTGCCAGCAGTTTTCGGCTAGCGGGCGCCTACGAGCAGTACTTC.

This rearrangement joins TRBV7-9 to TRBJ1-2; D is ambiguous. Germline CDR1 SEHNR, CDR2 FQNEAQ (reference sequence). The CDR3 has 14 amino acids. Trimming left V 1 base short and J 3 bases short, with 9 bases between. The CDR3: CASSLDPGDYGYTF. The CDR3 DNA is TGTGCCAGCAGCTTAGATCCGGGCGACTATGGCTACACCTTC.

The V call is TRBV10-3, the J call TRBJ1-2; 7 nucleotides agree with TRBD1. V lost 4 bases to trimming and J lost 7 bases; unmatched junction nucleotides: 9. The germline CDR1 and CDR2 sequences are ENHRY and SYGVKD. The CDR3 is 14 amino acids. DNA for the CDR3: TGTGCCATCAGTGGGTTGGACCCAGGGGGTGGCTACACCTTC. This codes for CAISGLDPGGGYTF.

The chain carries TRBV7-6 and TRBJ2-1, with 10 bases aligning to TRBD2. The trim removed 2 bases at V and 7 bases at J, leaving 8 bases unmatched. The CDR3 covers 16 residues. The germline V gene has CDR1 SGHVS and CDR2 FNYEAQ. CDR3 bases: TGTGCCAGCAGCTTACCCGAAAGCGGGAGGGGGAATGAGCAGTTCTTC. Amino acid sequence: CASSLPESGRGNEQFF.

The genes are TRBV19 and TRBJ1-1; D gene uncertain. V gave up 2 bases and J gave up 0 bases, with 10 bases separating them. The CDR3 length is 15 residues. CDR1 is LNHDA and CDR2 is SQIVND in the germline V gene (reference sequence). The CDR3 DNA sequence: TGTGCCAGTAGTATAAATCGCAGGCTGAACACTGAAGCTTTCTTT. Residues: CASSINRRLNTEAFF.

The V and J genes are TRBV11-2 and TRBJ2-1; D remains unclear. This CDR3 spans 13 amino acids. CDR1 is SGHAT, CDR2 FQNNGV, per germline. Trimming left V 1 base short and J 7 bases short, with 8 bases between. CDR3 coding DNA: TGTGCCAGCAGCTTAGGAGCCGTAAATGAGCAGTTCTTC. The encoded protein is CASSLGAVNEQFF.

V gene TRBV6-2 or TRBV6-3 combines with J gene TRBJ2-2, with a tentative D call TRBD2 (5 bases). Germline V gene lookup returns CDR1 MNHEY and CDR2 SVGEGT. Trimming left V 3 bases short and J 4 bases short, with 9 bases between. CDR3 length: 14 amino acids. The CDR3 loop reads CASSYLAGTGELFF. The CDR3 coding sequence is TGTGCCAGCAGTTATCTAGCTGGCACCGGGGAGCTGTTTTTT.

CDR3 loop: CASSLQGNTEAFF. The CDR3 coding sequence is TGTGCCAGCAGCTTACAGGGGAACACTGAAGCTTTCTTT. The rearrangement uses TRBV5-4 and TRBJ1-1, with D maybe TRBD1 (6 bases). The CDR3 totals 13 residues. The germline V gene has CDR1 SGHNT and CDR2 YYREEE (reference sequence). Trimming took 2 bases from V and 1 from J, leaving 6 bases between them.

This chain joins TRBV6-2 or TRBV6-3 and TRBJ2-2; D is possibly TRBD2 (6 bases). There are 17 residues in the CDR3. V lost 1 base to trimming and J lost 2 bases, with 14 bases between them. Germline assignment: CDR1 MNHEY and CDR2 SVGEGT. The CDR3 here is CASSYFFRETNTGELFF. The CDR3 region has the DNA TGTGCCAGCAGTTACTTTTTCCGGGAGACCAACACCGGGGAGCTGTTTTTT.

V and J are TRBV28 and TRBJ1-5, with 8 bases that match TRBD1. Germline-derived CDR1 and CDR2 are MDHEN and SYDVKM. The CDR3 runs to 15 residues. Trimming took 7 bases from V and 3 from J; bases not matched to a gene: 8. CDR3 sequence (DNA): TGTGCCAGCAAACCCACAGGGGGGGTCAATCAGCCCCAGCATTTT. It is translated as CASKPTGGVNQPQHF.